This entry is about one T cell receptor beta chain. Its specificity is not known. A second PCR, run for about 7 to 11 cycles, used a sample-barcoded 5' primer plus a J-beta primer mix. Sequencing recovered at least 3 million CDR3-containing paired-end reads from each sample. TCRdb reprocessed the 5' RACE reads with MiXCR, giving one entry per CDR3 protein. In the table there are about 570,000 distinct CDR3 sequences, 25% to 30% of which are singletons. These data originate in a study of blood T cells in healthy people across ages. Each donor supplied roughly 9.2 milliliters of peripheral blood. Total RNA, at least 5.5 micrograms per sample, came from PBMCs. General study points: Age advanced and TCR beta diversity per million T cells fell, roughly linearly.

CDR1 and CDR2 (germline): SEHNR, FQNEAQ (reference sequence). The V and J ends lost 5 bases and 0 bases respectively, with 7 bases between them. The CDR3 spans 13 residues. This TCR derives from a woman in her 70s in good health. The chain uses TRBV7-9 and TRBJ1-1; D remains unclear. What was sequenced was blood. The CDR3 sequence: CASSPIMNTEAFF. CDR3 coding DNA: TGTGCCAGCAGCCCCATTATGAACACTGAAGCTTTCTTT.